This T cell receptor (beta chain) was sequenced in a study of blood T cell repertoires in COVID-19. Study-wide background: Donors in the United States, Italy and Spain gave samples during acute or convalescent COVID-19. Sources were T cells, B-cell-depleted T cells, or PBMCs; the material itself was cDNA or gDNA.

Per the original data handling: Estimated nucleated cell counts came from reference gene primer amplification. Profiled with immunoSEQ multiplex PCR; TCRdb holds only in-frame clones, not every one. V and J calls and clone size are as listed in that table; D and trimming were resolved from the DNA. Among about 58,000 clones listed, around 89% were seen once. Germline V gene data show CDR1 as SGHNT and CDR2 as YENEEA. The length of the CDR3 is 14 residues. Trimming cost V 3 bases and J 0 bases, with 8 bases left between them. Sample: peripheral blood. The rearrangement uses TRBV11-3 and TRBJ1-1; D uncertain. The clonotype comes from a man in his sixties with acute or convalescent COVID-19. The CDR3 sequence: CASSFAGMNTEAFF. As DNA, the CDR3 is TGTGCCAGCAGCTTTGCAGGAATGAACACTGAAGCTTTCTTT.